The rows below give T cell receptor beta chains drawn from one sample of a study of blood T cells in healthy people across ages. One entry per CDR3 protein results from TCRdb running MiXCR on the 5' RACE reads. The sample lists hundreds of thousands of distinct CDR3 sequences; just under 25% were seen once. These data were also reused for a study on T cells of mothers and their children.

Sequencing was carried out using blood. The receptors come from a boy aged 5-17 years in good health. Both conserved end residues are part of each CDR3. Fields, in order: V gene, clone size, D gene, J gene, CDR3 protein, CDR3 DNA. A D gene is named only where the DNA matches it firmly. Expanded clones are given a class, and other clones once, few, many or no size at all.

TRBV11-1	few	TRBD2	TRBJ2-3	CASSSSGGAAQKGATDTQYF	TGTGCCAGCAGCAGTAGCGGGGGGGCCGCTCAAAAGGGGGCTACAGATACGCAGTATTTT
TRBV9	.	.	TRBJ1-3	CASGEGGTGNTIYF	TGTGCCAGCGGGGAGGGGGGGACTGGAAACACCATATATTTT
TRBV12-3/TRBV12-4	.	.	TRBJ1-1	CASSSPGGGEAFF	TGTGCCAGCAGTTCCCCGGGAGGAGGGGAAGCTTTCTTT
TRBV29-1	.	TRBD2	TRBJ2-7	CSVKAGGPDEQSF	TGCAGCGTCAAAGCGGGAGGGCCAGACGAGCAGTCCTTC
TRBV12-5	few	.	TRBJ2-7	CASGPPLEGGLGEQYF	TGTGCTAGTGGTCCCCCCCTTGAAGGGGGATTGGGCGAGCAGTACTTC
TRBV4-3	.	.	TRBJ1-1	CASSQALTVNTEAFF	TGCGCCAGCAGCCAAGCGCTGACAGTTAACACTGAAGCTTTCTTT
TRBV5-1	.	TRBD2	TRBJ2-1	CASSLPKRGLVGAFGEQFF	TGCGCCAGCAGCTTACCAAAGAGAGGACTAGTTGGCGCCTTTGGTGAGCAGTTCTTC
TRBV5-1	.	.	TRBJ2-7	CASSLLAQSSYEQYF	TGCGCCAGCAGCTTGCTAGCGCAAAGCTCCTACGAGCAGTACTTC
TRBV6-4	.	TRBD2	TRBJ2-2	CASSDSGGDTGELFF	TGTGCCAGCAGTGACTCGGGAGGGGACACCGGGGAGCTGTTTTTT
TRBV20-1	few	.	TRBJ2-3	CSAKVSGSSTDTQYF	TGCAGTGCCAAAGTTAGCGGCTCTAGCACAGATACGCAGTATTTT
TRBV28	few	.	TRBJ1-6	CASSFTSSSYNSPLHF	TGTGCCAGCAGTTTTACTTCCAGCTCCTATAATTCACCCCTCCACTTT
TRBV15	few	.	TRBJ1-6	CATSREVGGRGSPLHF	TGTGCCACCAGCAGAGAAGTGGGAGGTCGGGGATCACCCCTCCACTTT
TRBV29-1	.	.	TRBJ2-1	CSVLNNEQFF	TGCAGCGTATTGAACAATGAGCAGTTCTTC
TRBV5-6	.	TRBD2	TRBJ2-4	CASSVTSGGTKNIQYF	TGTGCCAGCAGTGTGACTAGCGGGGGAACCAAAAACATTCAGTACTTC
TRBV27	few	TRBD2	TRBJ2-1	CASRALAGGYYNEQFF	TGTGCCAGCAGGGCACTAGCGGGAGGTTATTACAATGAGCAGTTCTTC
TRBV29-1	few	TRBD1	TRBJ1-1	CSVVTGMGGDTEAFF	TGCAGCGTCGTGACAGGGATGGGTGGAGACACTGAAGCTTTCTTT
TRBV7-9	few	.	TRBJ2-5	CASSPTHQETQYF	TGTGCCAGCAGCCCTACCCATCAAGAGACCCAGTACTTC
TRBV4-2	few	TRBD1	TRBJ2-6	CASSQGQGSHHSGANVLTF	TGTGCCAGCAGCCAAGGACAGGGGTCTCACCACTCTGGGGCCAACGTCCTGACTTTC